The 18 T cell receptor beta chains presented below share a single source sample, sequenced in a study of shared clonotypes between healthy human individuals. Sequencing was performed with immunoSEQ multiplex PCR; in TCRdb, only in-frame clones are kept and a portion is missing. The sample carries 2 million to 2.5 million clones, under 97% recorded once. The sequenced sample consisted of naive CD4+ T cells sorted from blood. Subset specified: CD45RA+ positively selected. These receptors all come from a man aged 18 to 30 in good health.

This chain links TRBV9 with TRBJ1-1; tentatively, D is TRBD1 (5 bases). Germline V lookup: CDR1 SGDLS, CDR2 YYNGEE. Between the trimmed V and J ends, which lost 4 bases and 0 bases, there was a span of 13 bases. The CDR3 loop spans 15 amino acids. CDR3 residues: CASSSGVSMNTEAFF. As DNA, the CDR3 is TGTGCCAGCAGCTCGGGGGTCAGCATGAACACTGAAGCTTTCTTT.

The DNA for the CDR3 is TGTGCCAGCAGTCCGAGGACCGGGACAGTGGGCCCAGAGACCCAGTACTTC. The encoded protein is CASSPRTGTVGPETQYF. The chain joins TRBV27 to TRBJ2-5; 7 positions agree with TRBD1. The CDR3 extends over 17 amino acids. Per the germline V gene, CDR1 is MNHEY and CDR2 is SMNVEV (reference sequence). V was pared by 5 bases and J by 4 bases, with 16 bases of the junction left unmatched.

The chain recombines TRBV6-5 with TRBJ2-7; TRBD1 aligns across 8 bases. The CDR3 is 14 amino acids. V dropped 6 bases and J dropped 1; count of bases not matched to a gene: 5. Germline values: CDR1 MNHEY, CDR2 SVGAGI. CDR3 bases: TGTGCCAGCAGCTGGACAGGGAATTCCTACGAGCAGTACTTC. It encodes CASSWTGNSYEQYF.

The DNA of the CDR3 is TGTGCCAGCTCACCGGTCGGGGGGGCGAATAATTCACCCCTCCACTTT. It translates to CASSPVGGANNSPLHF. The chain uses TRBV18 and TRBJ1-6, with D maybe TRBD1 (6 bases). The length of the CDR3 is 16 residues. V lost 3 bases to trimming and J lost 5 bases, with 14 bases between them. CDR1 is KGHSH, CDR2 LQKENI, per germline.

V and J are TRBV30 and TRBJ1-4; unclear D gene. The CDR3 extends over 13 amino acids. The germline V gene encodes CDR1 GTSNPN and CDR2 SVGIG (reference sequence). Trimming removed 1 base at V and 6 bases at J, with 9 bases between. Here the CDR3 reads CAWSARFHEKLFF. CDR3 sequence (DNA): TGTGCCTGGAGTGCCCGTTTTCATGAAAAACTGTTTTTT.

This clone was recorded a few times. The chain carries TRBV7-9 and TRBJ1-2; the D gene is possibly TRBD1 (5 bases). Germline V lookup: CDR1 SEHNR, CDR2 FQNEAQ (reference sequence). Deletions cut 11 bases from V and 5 bases from J, with 12 bases between. The CDR3 runs 11 residues. CDR3 nucleotides: TGTGCCGTCGTCCGGGGGTATGGCTACACCTTC. This translates into CAVVRGYGYTF.

The V call is TRBV6-5, the J call TRBJ1-1, with 9 bases fitting TRBD1. Germline values: CDR1 MNHEY, CDR2 SVGAGI. This CDR3 spans 15 amino acids. The J segment lost 9 bases and the V segment lost 3 bases, leaving 11 bases of the junction unmatched. CDR3: CASSYGGQGHSKAFF. CDR3 sequence (DNA): TGTGCCAGCAGTTATGGGGGACAGGGCCATTCTAAAGCTTTCTTT.

This chain connects TRBV9 to TRBJ1-2; D not resolved. The CDR3 is made up of 13 amino acids. Trimming cost V 2 bases and J 2 bases, with 7 bases left between them. CDR1 and CDR2 from the germline V gene are SGDLS and YYNGEE. The CDR3 region is CASSVLENYGYTF. DNA of the CDR3: TGTGCCAGCAGCGTCCTGGAGAACTATGGCTACACCTTC.

This clone was counted once. V is TRBV5-4 and J is TRBJ2-7, with D tentatively TRBD1 or TRBD2 (6 bases each). This CDR3 contains 15 residues. Looked up from germline, CDR1 is SGHNT and CDR2 is YYREEE (reference sequence). V dropped 3 bases and J dropped 0 bases, with 13 bases sitting between them. CDR3 in amino acids: CASSWGADNSYEQYF. In DNA, the CDR3 is TGTGCCAGCAGCTGGGGGGCGGATAACTCCTACGAGCAGTACTTC.

The V gene is TRBV7-9, the J gene TRBJ2-3; 10 nucleotides line up with TRBD2. The CDR3 covers 17 residues. In germline, CDR1 is SEHNR, CDR2 FQNEAQ (reference sequence). V lost 9 bases to trimming and J lost 2 bases; unmatched junction nucleotides: 14. The CDR3 spells CASTRTPGTSATDTQYF. CDR3 nucleotides: TGTGCCAGTACCCGTACCCCCGGGACTAGCGCCACAGATACGCAGTATTTT.

The chain uses TRBV5-4 and TRBJ2-7, with a possible D match to TRBD1 (5 bases). V was trimmed by 5 bases and J by 3 bases, leaving 9 bases between them. Germline CDR1 reads SGHNT; CDR2 reads YYREEE (reference sequence). The CDR3 has 12 amino acids. CDR3 residues: CASSTGNYEQYF. The CDR3 DNA reads TGTGCCAGCAGTACAGGAAACTACGAGCAGTACTTC.

The genes are TRBV7-2 and TRBJ1-2; TRBD1 aligns across 11 bases. This CDR3 is built from 15 residues. CDR1 is SGHTA and CDR2 is FQGNSA in the germline V gene. Losses at the gene ends were 5 bases for V and 3 bases for J; bases not matched to a gene: 5. Here the CDR3 reads CASSTGQGADYGYTF. CDR3 bases: TGTGCCAGCAGCACAGGACAGGGGGCCGACTATGGCTACACCTTC. Complete variable domain (other parts from reference TRBV7-2 and TRBJ1-2): GAGVSQSPSNKVTEKGKDVELRCDPISGHTALYWYRQSLGQGLEFLIYFQGNSAPDKSGLPSDRFSAERTGGSVSTLTIQRTQQEDSAVYLCASSTGQGADYGYTFGSGTRLTVV.

In its sample, this clone was seen once. The gene calls are TRBV5-4 and TRBJ1-4; TRBD1 aligns across 9 bases. Losses at the gene ends were 4 bases for V and 5 bases for J; bases not matched to a gene: 9. CDR1 is SGHNT and CDR2 is YYREEE in the germline V gene (reference sequence). This CDR3 contains 16 residues. The CDR3 DNA sequence: TGTGCCAGCAGCGGGACGGGACAGGGAAGAAATGAAAAACTGTTTTTT. Translation: CASSGTGQGRNEKLFF.

This chain links TRBV18 with TRBJ1-2; the D gene is possibly TRBD1 (5 bases). V lost 3 bases and J 3 bases, leaving 11 bases between the germline ends. The CDR3 extends over 14 amino acids. Per germline, CDR1 KGHSH and CDR2 LQKENI. In nucleotides, the CDR3 is TGTGCCAGCTCACCGGGGGAACAGGACTATGGCTACACCTTC. Translation: CASSPGEQDYGYTF.

The chain joins TRBV18 to TRBJ2-1, with D possibly matching TRBD2 (5 bases). This CDR3 contains 15 residues. The V end lost 1 base, the J end lost 3 bases, and 10 bases lay between the germline ends. Germline V gene sequence: CDR1 KGHSH, CDR2 LQKENI. The CDR3 bases are TGTGCCAGCTCACCACGAGCGGACGTCTACAATGAGCAGTTCTTC. Its translation is CASSPRADVYNEQFF.

This chain links TRBV7-3 with TRBJ2-1; weak D call: TRBD2 (5 bases). There are 13 residues in the CDR3. Trimming stripped 5 bases from V and 9 bases from J, with 14 bases between. CDR1 and CDR2 from the germline V gene are SGHTA and FQGTGA. The chain's CDR3 is CASSPTTSFEQFF. CDR3 nucleotides: TGTGCCAGCAGCCCGACCACTAGTTTTGAGCAGTTCTTC.

V gene TRBV7-9 combines with J gene TRBJ1-2; TRBD1 might be the D (5 bases). The CDR3 is made up of 16 amino acids. The V end lost 3 bases, the J end lost 8 bases, and 22 bases lay between the germline ends. From germline, CDR1 is SEHNR and CDR2 FQNEAQ (reference sequence). As DNA, the CDR3 is TGTGCCAGCAGCTTCGGGGCCGAATTTCTCCCGTCGGGCTACACCTTC. It yields the protein CASSFGAEFLPSGYTF.

This sequence joins TRBV9 and TRBJ2-1; 7 nucleotides agree with TRBD1. The J segment lost 1 base and the V segment lost 3 bases, leaving 4 bases of the junction unmatched. Germline-derived CDR1 and CDR2 are SGDLS and YYNGEE. This CDR3 comprises 15 residues. CDR3 in DNA: TGTGCCAGCAGCGCACAGGGGCTATCCTACAATGAGCAGTTCTTC. It encodes CASSAQGLSYNEQFF. The variable domain in full, with the rest retrieved from reference TRBV9 and TRBJ2-1, is DSGVTQTPKHLITATGQRVTLRCSPRSGDLSVYWYQQSLDQGLQFLIQYYNGEERAKGNILERFSAQQFPDLHSELNLSSLELGDSALYFCASSAQGLSYNEQFFGPGTRLTVL.